The 4 T cell receptor beta chains reported below all come from one sample, sequenced in a study of blood T cell repertoires in COVID-19. Only in-frame clones appear in the TCRdb table, and some are missing; sequencing was by immunoSEQ multiplex PCR. The sample has some 250,000 clones; approximately 90% are singletons. The specimen sequenced was peripheral blood. Receptors were obtained from a woman aged 40 to 55 who had recovered from COVID-19.

The chain couples TRBV19 to TRBJ2-1; D is ambiguous. The V and J ends lost 3 bases and 3 bases respectively, with 6 bases between them. Germline CDR1 LNHDA, CDR2 SQIVND (reference sequence). The CDR3 has 13 amino acids. The CDR3 loop reads CASSIELYNEQFF. The CDR3 nucleotides are TGTGCCAGTAGTATTGAGCTCTACAATGAGCAGTTCTTC.

This chain joins TRBV7-2 and TRBJ2-3; 14 nucleotides agree with TRBD2. The CDR3 covers 18 residues. Per germline, CDR1 SGHTA and CDR2 FQGNSA. The junction had 3 bases not matched to a gene; V was cut back by 1 base and J by 0 bases. The CDR3 loop reads CASSLGGLAGVSTDTQYF. In DNA, the CDR3 is TGTGCCAGCAGCTTAGGGGGACTAGCGGGAGTTAGCACAGATACGCAGTATTTT.

The chain is built from TRBV6-5 and TRBJ1-1; 9 bases map to TRBD1. V was pared by 6 bases and J by 5 bases, with 7 bases of the junction left unmatched. The CDR3 spans 14 residues. Germline V gene sequence: CDR1 MNHEY, CDR2 SVGAGI. CDR3 residues: CASSGYRGRTEAFF. The CDR3 bases are TGTGCCAGCAGCGGGTACAGGGGGCGGACTGAAGCTTTCTTT.

V and J are TRBV6-5 and TRBJ2-7, with 7 positions matching TRBD2. After removal of 9 bases from V and 3 bases from J, the junction contained 2 bases not matched to a gene. This CDR3 is 11 amino acids long. The germline gives CDR1 MNHEY, CDR2 SVGAGI. This chain's CDR3 is CASGGDYEQYV. CDR3 nucleotide sequence: TGTGCCAGTGGGGGGGACTACGAGCAGTACGTC.